This is a list of T cell receptor beta chains from one sample in a study of beta chain features in type 1 diabetes. Libraries were prepared by immunoSEQ multiplex PCR; TCRdb keeps only in-frame clonotypes and omits some of them. The sample lists hundreds of thousands of clones, approximately 10% seen once, with 0.017% in the top ten. Sequencing used naive CD4+ T cells from blood. These receptors all come from a young man with type 1 diabetes. Each CDR3 is given with its conserved first and last residue. D genes are given only for firm matches. The size entry is marked missing in some rows and otherwise reads once, few, many or a size class.

clone_size | d_call | j_call | v_call | cdr3_aa | cdr3_nt
- | - | TRBJ2-1 | TRBV11-2 | CASSLRVNEQFF | TGTGCCAGCAGCTTGAGGGTCAATGAGCAGTTCTTC
few | TRBD2 | TRBJ2-7 | TRBV7-2 | CASSTRLAGEQYF | TGTGCCAGCAGCACCCGACTAGCTGGGGAGCAGTACTTC
- | TRBD1 | TRBJ2-7 | TRBV6-6 | CASRPQGAIEQYF | TGTGCCAGCAGGCCTCAGGGGGCGATCGAGCAGTACTTC
- | - | TRBJ1-6 | TRBV7-9 | CASSSLAGFNSPLHF | TGTGCCAGCAGCTCCCTAGCCGGGTTTAATTCACCCCTCCACTTT
- | - | TRBJ1-1 | TRBV4-3 | CASSQEEASEAFF | TGCGCCAGCAGCCAGGAGGAGGCATCGGAAGCTTTCTTT
few | - | TRBJ2-5 | TRBV7-9 | CASSFLDAGTQYF | TGTGCCAGCAGCTTCCTAGATGCGGGGACCCAGTACTTC
few | - | TRBJ2-7 | TRBV23-1 | CASSQWGERVVYEQYF | TGCGCCAGCAGTCAATGGGGGGAGAGGGTGGTGTACGAGCAGTACTTC
- | - | TRBJ1-1 | TRBV4-3 | CASSQEIANTEAFF | TGCGCCAGCAGCCAAGAGATAGCGAACACTGAAGCTTTCTTT
- | - | TRBJ1-2 | TRBV27 | CASSLSWASSGYTF | TGTGCCAGCAGTTTATCGTGGGCCTCGTCTGGCTACACCTTC
- | - | TRBJ2-7 | TRBV11-2 | CASSSLQGQLEQYF | TGTGCCAGCAGCTCGCTTCAAGGACAGCTCGAGCAGTACTTC
few | - | TRBJ1-2 | TRBV28 | CASSLAGVGYTF | TGTGCCAGCAGTTTAGCCGGGGTTGGCTACACCTTC
few | TRBD1 | TRBJ2-6 | TRBV29-1 | CSVERQGTGANVLTF | TGCAGCGTTGAGAGACAGGGGACTGGGGCCAACGTCCTGACTTTC
- | - | TRBJ1-2 | TRBV29-1 | CSVEESVQHGYTF | TGCAGCGTTGAAGAGTCCGTACAGCATGGCTACACCTTC
few | - | TRBJ2-5 | TRBV7-9 | CASSAQGTQYF | TGTGCCAGCAGCGCACAGGGGACCCAGTACTTC
- | TRBD2 | TRBJ2-5 | TRBV4-1 | CASSQGAGGVRETQYF | TGCGCCAGCAGCCAAGGGGCCGGGGGGGTGCGAGAGACCCAGTACTTC
few | TRBD2 | TRBJ2-1 | TRBV7-2 | CASSSSLAGDYNEQFF | TGTGCCAGCAGCTCGTCTCTAGCGGGCGATTACAATGAGCAGTTCTTC
- | - | TRBJ1-1 | TRBV28 | CASSLAGKLTLEAFF | TGTGCCAGCAGTTTGGCGGGCAAACTTACACTTGAAGCTTTCTTT
- | TRBD1 | TRBJ2-3 | TRBV5-1 | CASSLNVGVGTETDTQYF | TGCGCCAGCAGCTTAAATGTTGGGGTAGGGACAGAGACAGATACGCAGTATTTT
few | - | TRBJ2-2 | TRBV9 | CASNPGTPNTGELFF | TGTGCCAGCAACCCCGGGACTCCGAACACCGGGGAGCTGTTTTTT
few | - | TRBJ1-1 | TRBV2 | CASSGTRQGEAFF | TGTGCCAGCAGTGGGACCCGGCAGGGTGAAGCTTTCTTT
few | TRBD1 | TRBJ2-7 | TRBV11-2 | CASSRDRAEQYF | TGTGCCAGCAGCCGGGACAGGGCCGAGCAGTACTTC
- | TRBD2 | TRBJ2-3 | TRBV5-4 | CASSSRGGGDTQYF | TGTGCCAGCAGCTCGCGGGGGGGCGGGGATACGCAGTATTTT
few | TRBD1 | TRBJ2-7 | TRBV7-2 | CASSYRGPYEQYF | TGTGCCAGCAGTTACAGGGGGCCCTACGAGCAGTACTTC
few | TRBD2 | TRBJ2-1 | TRBV18 | CASSPGGGSYNEQFF | TGTGCCAGCTCACCAGGCGGGGGTTCCTACAATGAGCAGTTCTTC